These T cell receptor beta chains were read from a single sample in a study of T cell changes during pregnancy in multiple sclerosis. Method: immunoSEQ multiplex PCR; TCRdb's copy keeps in-frame clones and lacks some. The table has 29,000 or so clones, around 90% seen once; the top ten hold roughly 0.74%. Sequencing used CD4+ T cells from peripheral blood mononuclear cells, obtained in the first trimester of pregnancy. The receptors stem from a female donor with multiple sclerosis, enrolled in a pregnancy study. CDR3s include the opening cysteine and the closing phenylalanine or tryptophan. The D gene is left open where the match is weak. The size of a clone is reported for some rows only, either as once, few or many, or as a class for expanded clones.

clone size | J gene | D gene | V gene | CDR3 DNA | CDR3 protein
- | TRBJ2-3 | - | TRBV21-1 | TGTGCCAGCAGCATATCCCCTCCTCCGGCGGGGGAAACAGATACGCAGTATTTT | CASSISPPPAGETDTQYF
- | TRBJ2-7 | - | TRBV20-1 | TGCAGCGCAGGGCATTCCTACGAGCAGTACTTC | CSAGHSYEQYF
- | TRBJ2-5 | - | TRBV19 | TGTGCCAGTAGTATTAGTGCGGGTCCCCAGTACTTC | CASSISAGPQYF
once | TRBJ2-3 | - | TRBV6-1 | TGTGCCAGCAGTGAATTGAGCGGTTCTAGCACAGATACGCAGTATTTT | CASSELSGSSTDTQYF
- | TRBJ1-2 | TRBD1 | TRBV5-4 | TGTGCCAGCGACGGGAACGGGGGACAGGGAGGCGGCTACACCTTC | CASDGNGGQGGGYTF
- | TRBJ1-4 | TRBD1 | TRBV30 | TGTGCCTGGAGTGTATGGTCGGGACAGCTGAATGAAAAACTGTTTTTT | CAWSVWSGQLNEKLFF
- | TRBJ2-1 | TRBD1 | TRBV6-6 | TGTGCCAGCAGTAGCCCCCGGGACAGGGGCGACTATGAGCAGTTCTTC | CASSSPRDRGDYEQFF
- | TRBJ2-7 | - | TRBV6-6 | TGTGCCAGCAGCTACCCCAGGGGAGGGGACTACGAGCAGTACTTC | CASSYPRGGDYEQYF
- | TRBJ1-5 | - | TRBV9 | TGTGCCAGCAGCGCTGGACATGCCAATCAGCCCCAGCATTTT | CASSAGHANQPQHF
- | TRBJ2-3 | - | TRBV7-3 | TGTGCCAGCAGCCCAGGGGGGCTGGTTGGTACGCAGTATTTT | CASSPGGLVGTQYF
- | TRBJ2-5 | - | TRBV7-2 | TGTGCCAGCAGCTTATCCGCGATGGGAGCGGGTGGAGAGACCCAGTACTTC | CASSLSAMGAGGETQYF
- | TRBJ2-5 | - | TRBV5-1 | TGCGCCAGCAGCCCAGGACACAGGGCCAGGGAGACCCAGTACTTC | CASSPGHRARETQYF
- | TRBJ1-1 | TRBD1 | TRBV29-1 | TGCAGCGTTGGGGAGACAGGGGCTAACACTGAAGCTTTCTTT | CSVGETGANTEAFF
- | TRBJ1-2 | - | TRBV2 | TGTGCCAGCAAAATACAGGGTCTTCCTCTTTATGGCTACACCTTC | CASKIQGLPLYGYTF
- | TRBJ2-3 | - | TRBV27 | TGTGCCAGCAGTTTATCGGGACTTCCTTCGAGTGCGCAGTATTTT | CASSLSGLPSSAQYF
- | TRBJ1-1 | - | TRBV7-2 | TGTGCCAGCAGCTCGGGGCTAAACCGGGAGAAAGCTTTCTTT | CASSSGLNREKAFF
- | TRBJ2-7 | TRBD1 | TRBV27 | TGTGCCAGCAGTTCCCCCGACAGGGGGACCGACGAGCAGTACTTC | CASSSPDRGTDEQYF
- | TRBJ1-6 | TRBD1 | TRBV6-5 | TGTGCCAGCAGTGCAACAGGGGGCATGCGGTCACCCCTCCACTTT | CASSATGGMRSPLHF
few | TRBJ1-2 | - | TRBV27 | TGTGCCAGCCCGAAGACAGATGTTTTCTATGGCTACACCTTC | CASPKTDVFYGYTF
- | TRBJ2-1 | - | TRBV11-3 | TGTGCCAGCAGCTTATCACGAGGCTACAATGAGCAGTTCTTC | CASSLSRGYNEQFF
- | TRBJ1-1 | TRBD1 | TRBV7-2 | TGTGCCAGCAGCTCCCGACAGGGATACACTGAAGCTTTCTTT | CASSSRQGYTEAFF
once | TRBJ1-2 | - | TRBV5-6 | TGTGCCAGCAGCATCAGGGGACGCTATGGCTACACCTTC | CASSIRGRYGYTF
once | TRBJ2-1 | TRBD2 | TRBV28 | TGTGCCAGCAGTTCCCCGGGAGGGGATTCAGGGAATGAGCAGTTCTTC | CASSSPGGDSGNEQFF
- | TRBJ2-7 | TRBD1 | TRBV28 | TGTGCCAGCACCTCCCTGGGGAGCAGGGGGTACGAGCAGTACTTC | CASTSLGSRGYEQYF
once | TRBJ1-2 | - | TRBV19 | TGTGCCAGTAGTCCGTCAAGCCCTAGGGGCTACACCTTC | CASSPSSPRGYTF
- | TRBJ1-1 | TRBD1 | TRBV5-1 | TGCGCCAGCAGCATGGACAGGTTAAACGCTGAAGCTTTCTTT | CASSMDRLNAEAFF
- | TRBJ1-1 | - | TRBV6-4 | TGTGCCAGCAGTGTCTACCCGGGGAACACTGAAGCTTTCTTT | CASSVYPGNTEAFF
few | TRBJ1-2 | TRBD1 | TRBV7-2 | TGTGCCAGCAGCCTGGGACAGGGGGACTATGGCTACACCTTC | CASSLGQGDYGYTF
- | TRBJ2-3 | - | TRBV30 | TGTGCCTGGAGTGTAAATGGGAGGAATACGCAGTATTTT | CAWSVNGRNTQYF
once | TRBJ2-2 | - | TRBV29-1 | TGCAGCGTCCAGGGAATTGCCGGGGAGCTGTTTTTT | CSVQGIAGELFF
once | TRBJ2-7 | - | TRBV19 | TGTGCCAGTAGCTCCAGGGTCTCCTACGAGCAGTACTTC | CASSSRVSYEQYF
- | TRBJ2-1 | TRBD1 | TRBV5-1 | TGCGCCAGCAGCTTGTCCCCTGGGGACAGGGTAGAGCAGTTCTTC | CASSLSPGDRVEQFF
- | TRBJ1-5 | TRBD1 | TRBV7-2 | TGTGCCAGCAGCTTAAGGGGTAGGGGGCCGATCAATCAGCCCCAGCATTTT | CASSLRGRGPINQPQHF
- | TRBJ2-2 | TRBD1 | TRBV5-1 | TGCGCCAGCAGCCCCCAGGGGACAGGGGCGACCGGGGAGCTGTTTTTT | CASSPQGTGATGELFF
- | TRBJ2-1 | TRBD2 | TRBV7-3 | TGTGCCAGCAGCTTTGGACTAGCGGGGAACAATGAGCAGTTCTTC | CASSFGLAGNNEQFF
- | TRBJ1-2 | - | TRBV6-5 | TGTGCCAGCAGGCCGACAGTACCACTATGGGGCTACACCTTC | CASRPTVPLWGYTF
- | TRBJ1-3 | - | TRBV18 | TGTGCCAGCTCACCCTCGCGGGGGAGCTCTGGAAACACCATATATTTT | CASSPSRGSSGNTIYF